This T cell receptor beta chain derives from a study of CD8+ T cells in alopecia areata. PBMCs were stained for CD3, CD4 and CD8, and CD4+ and CD8+ T cells were sorted. cDNA prepared by RNA extraction and subsequent reverse transcription served as the template for sequencing. Sequencing was performed with immunoSEQ multiplex PCR; in TCRdb, only in-frame clones are kept and a portion is missing. The table lists hundreds of thousands of clones, about 68% of them singletons. Overall study findings and caveats: Mice showed clearer TCR sharing than patients did, a gap that was possibly HLA-related. In lesional scalp, particularly from alopecia totalis/universalis, clonality was higher than in normal scalp.

Comment on this clone: Its antigen is undetermined.

The V and J ends lost 2 bases and 0 bases respectively, with 7 bases between them. CDR1 is MGHDK and CDR2 is SYGVNS in the germline V gene. The CDR3 contains 14 residues. J is TRBJ2-5 and V is TRBV25-1; D is perhaps TRBD1 (6 bases). The TCR comes from a human donor with alopecia areata. The material sequenced was CD4+ T cells sorted from blood, taken at week 0. The CDR3 here is CASSENRDQETQYF. The CDR3 region has the DNA TGTGCCAGCAGTGAAAACAGGGACCAAGAGACCCAGTACTTC.